The 32 T cell receptor beta chains given below trace back to one sample, sequenced in a study of CD8+ T cells in alopecia areata. Treatment denoted: oral pan-JAK inhibitor, 5-10 mg twice daily. Extraction of RNA preceded its reverse transcription into cDNA, which served as the sequencing template. Sequencing used immunoSEQ multiplex PCR; TCRdb keeps in-frame clones, though not all of them. This table holds 270,000 or so clones, roughly 60% found once. Sequenced material: CD4+ T cells sorted from blood, taken at week 24, from a patient treated with tofacitinib. These TCRs come from a human donor with alopecia areata.

This clone has only a few counts. The V gene is TRBV14, the J gene TRBJ2-3; tentatively, D is TRBD2 (5 bases). Trimming left V 1 base short and J 9 bases short, with 17 bases between. There are 15 residues in the CDR3. Per the germline V gene, CDR1 is SGHDN and CDR2 is FVKESK. The CDR3 reads CASSQVGVSLRTQYF. CDR3 nucleotides: TGTGCCAGCAGCCAAGTCGGGGTGTCTTTGAGAACGCAGTATTTT.

In this sample, this clone turned up a few times. V gene TRBV29-1 combines with J gene TRBJ2-1; 7 positions agree with TRBD1. The CDR3 is 12 residues long. Germline loops: CDR1 SQVTM, CDR2 ANQGSEA. The ends lost 7 bases at V and 10 bases at J; junction bases unmatched: 10. The CDR3 DNA reads as TGCAGCGCCGCGAGGCAGGGGGAAGAGCAGTTCTTC. Residues: CSAARQGEEQFF.

The J gene is TRBJ2-3, the V gene TRBV7-2; TRBD1 matches at 8 bases. V trimming: 0 bases; J trimming: 4 bases; junction bases outside the gene matches: 6. The length of the CDR3 is 16 residues. The germline gives CDR1 SGHTA, CDR2 FQGNSA. The DNA of the CDR3 is TGTGCCAGCAGCTTAGCCCAGACAGGGGTGGCAGATACGCAGTATTTT. Amino acids: CASSLAQTGVADTQYF.

The gene calls are TRBV7-9 and TRBJ2-5; D possibly corresponds to TRBD2 (6 bases). Per germline, CDR1 SEHNR and CDR2 FQNEAQ (reference sequence). V dropped 5 bases and J dropped 1 base, with 14 bases sitting between them. CDR3 length: 15 residues. The chain's CDR3 is CASSHLGGTQETQYF. CDR3 in DNA: TGTGCCAGCAGCCACCTCGGGGGTACCCAAGAGACCCAGTACTTC.

As to this clone: Other DNA sequences in the same sample also yield this CDR3. The chain is built from TRBV29-1 and TRBJ1-1; 7 bases line up with TRBD1. Germline-derived CDR1 and CDR2 are SQVTM and ANQGSEA. The junction had 4 bases not matched to a gene; V was cut back by 7 bases and J by 2 bases. This CDR3 region has 12 residues. CDR3 protein: CSARQGNTEAFF. CDR3 DNA sequence: TGCAGCGCTAGACAGGGCAACACTGAAGCTTTCTTT.

The CDR3 nucleotides read TGTGCCAACGGGGGGGACCTAAGCTCCTACGAGCAGTACTTC. It yields the protein CANGGDLSSYEQYF. The V and J genes are TRBV2 and TRBJ2-7; 8 nucleotides match TRBD2. Germline assignment: CDR1 SNHLY and CDR2 FYNNEI. The CDR3 length is 14 residues. Unmatched junction bases numbered 8, after V lost 10 bases and J lost 0 bases.

V usage is TRBV18 and J usage is TRBJ1-5; D gene ambiguous. The CDR3 runs 18 residues. The V end lost 8 bases, the J end lost 0 bases, and 23 bases lay between the germline ends. CDR1 and CDR2 from the germline V gene are KGHSH and LQKENI. CDR3 coding DNA: TGTGCCAGCCCACGCGACGAACAGTTCGGATATAGCAATCAGCCCCAGCATTTT. Amino acids: CASPRDEQFGYSNQPQHF.

The chain uses TRBV30 and TRBJ2-7, with 8 bases matching TRBD1. The CDR3 extends over 12 amino acids. Germline V gives CDR1 GTSNPN, CDR2 SVGIG (reference sequence). Germline trimming cut 1 base from V and 6 bases from J; bases unmatched to any gene: 2. DNA of the CDR3: TGTGCCTGGAGTGGGACAGGGCGCGAGCAGTACTTC. As protein: CAWSGTGREQYF.

This chain uses TRBV10-3 with TRBJ1-3, with D unclear. V shed 0 bases and J shed 4 bases, with 13 bases lying between them. The CDR3 is 16 residues long. Germline V gene data show CDR1 as ENHRY and CDR2 as SYGVKD. The chain's CDR3 is CAISESSPGFGNTIYF. DNA for the CDR3: TGTGCCATCAGTGAGTCGTCGCCAGGATTCGGAAACACCATATATTTT.

This clone appeared a few times. The chain recombines TRBV27 with TRBJ1-1; 11 bases map to TRBD1. This CDR3 comprises 18 residues. With V trimmed by 4 bases and J by 0 bases, 10 bases remained unmatched. The germline CDR1 and CDR2 sequences are MNHEY and SMNVEV (reference sequence). CDR3 sequence: CASSWRRGTGGLNTEAFF. As DNA, the CDR3 is TGTGCCAGCAGTTGGCGTAGGGGGACAGGGGGATTGAACACTGAAGCTTTCTTT.

This clone was detected only once. The chain joins TRBV28 to TRBJ2-7, with D possibly TRBD1 on 6 matching bases. With 7 bases removed from V and 3 bases from J, the gap between germline ends came to 10 bases. From germline, CDR1 is MDHEN and CDR2 SYDVKM. There are 12 residues in the CDR3. This CDR3 is CASKDSNYEQYF. CDR3 coding DNA: TGTGCCAGCAAGGACAGTAACTACGAGCAGTACTTC.

The genes are TRBV5-1 and TRBJ1-3, with 9 nucleotides matching TRBD1. Germline V gene lookup returns CDR1 SGHRS and CDR2 YFSETQ. The length of the CDR3 is 15 residues. V shed 1 base and J 4 bases; nucleotides not matched to a gene: 3. CDR3 DNA: TGCGCCAGCAGCTTGTGGGACAGGGCCGGAAACACCATATATTTT. Protein product: CASSLWDRAGNTIYF.

The chain carries TRBV2 and TRBJ1-2; the match to TRBD1 covers 8 bases. This CDR3 is built from 13 residues. Germline V gene sequence: CDR1 SNHLY, CDR2 FYNNEI. J gave up 4 bases and V 5 bases, and 3 bases lay outside the gene matches. CDR3 protein: CASSTGTGYGYTF. CDR3 DNA: TGTGCCAGCAGTACCGGGACAGGCTATGGCTACACCTTC.

The chain employs TRBV5-4 and TRBJ2-5; TRBD1 might be the D (6 bases). V was pared by 0 bases and J by 5 bases, with 14 bases between. Per the germline V gene, CDR1 is SGHNT and CDR2 is YYREEE (reference sequence). This CDR3 spans 15 amino acids. As DNA, the CDR3 is TGTGCCAGCAGCTTGGGCACCGGGACACGGGAGACCCAGTACTTC. Translation: CASSLGTGTRETQYF. Full variable domain (remainder filled in from reference TRBV5-4 and TRBJ2-5): ETGVTQSPTHLIKTRGQQVTLRCSSQSGHNTVSWYQQALGQGPQFIFQYYREEENGRGNFPPRFSGLQFPNYSSELNVNALELDDSALYLCASSLGTGTRETQYFGPGTRLLVL.

The chain carries TRBV30 and TRBJ2-7, with D maybe TRBD1 (6 bases). The germline gives CDR1 GTSNPN, CDR2 SVGIG (reference sequence). V gave up 0 bases and J gave up 2 bases, with 8 bases separating them. The CDR3 has 13 residues. CDR3 coding DNA: TGTGCCTGGAGTGTACAGGGAACCTACGAGCAGTACTTC. Its protein product is CAWSVQGTYEQYF.

The CDR3 DNA reads as TGCGCCAGCAGCCAAGAGGCTAGGGTAACGGGACTCGGTCAGCCCCAGCATTTT. The encoded protein is CASSQEARVTGLGQPQHF. This chain links TRBV4-3 with TRBJ1-5; D perhaps matches TRBD1 (5 bases). V was clipped by 0 bases and J by 6 bases, with 21 bases between them. The CDR3 is 18 amino acids. Germline CDR1 LGHNA, CDR2 YSLEER.

The V call is TRBV5-1, the J call TRBJ2-2, with TRBD2 matching over 9 bases. Germline-derived CDR1 and CDR2 are SGHRS and YFSETQ. The V segment lost 3 bases and the J segment 7 bases; nucleotides outside the gene matches: 13. The CDR3 sequence is 17 residues long. CDR3 region: CASSSPGAGGHVGELFF. CDR3 in DNA: TGCGCCAGCAGCTCCCCGGGAGCGGGGGGCCACGTCGGGGAGCTGTTTTTT.

This clone occurred once. The rearrangement joins TRBV6-6 to TRBJ2-5; 10 bases fit TRBD2. CDR3 length: 14 amino acids. CDR1 is MNHNY and CDR2 is SVGAGI in the germline V gene (reference sequence). V lost 5 bases, J lost 2 bases, and 2 bases stayed unmatched. CDR3 sequence (DNA): TGTGCCAGCAGTCCGACTAGCGGGCAAGAGACCCAGTACTTC. Amino acid sequence: CASSPTSGQETQYF.

This chain joins TRBV28 and TRBJ2-7; no definite D call. Germline lookup yields CDR1 MDHEN and CDR2 SYDVKM. This CDR3 comprises 15 residues. V was clipped by 5 bases and J by 2 bases, with 16 bases between them. The CDR3: CASSLPGDPAYEQYF. DNA of the CDR3: TGTGCCAGCAGTCTGCCTGGCGATCCCGCCTACGAGCAGTACTTC.

The chain carries TRBV19 and TRBJ2-5; 7 bases are a match to TRBD1. The trim removed 6 bases at V and 2 bases at J, leaving 6 bases unmatched. The CDR3 contains 14 residues. CDR1 and CDR2 (germline): LNHDA, SQIVND (reference sequence). The CDR3, as DNA: TGTGCCAGTAGCCCAGACAGGGTTCAAGAGACCCAGTACTTC. This gives the protein CASSPDRVQETQYF.

The chain joins TRBV9 to TRBJ1-1; 9 nucleotides agree with TRBD1. CDR1 SGDLS and CDR2 YYNGEE come from the germline V gene. This CDR3 spans 15 amino acids. The junction had 7 bases not matched to a gene; V was cut back by 3 bases and J by 4 bases. The CDR3, as DNA: TGTGCCAGCAGCGCCGGGACAGGGCTGAGCACTGAAGCTTTCTTT. Its protein product is CASSAGTGLSTEAFF.

The chain combines TRBV28 with TRBJ1-2; TRBD1 might be the D (5 bases). The germline V and J ends were trimmed by 5 bases and 0 bases, with 10 bases remaining between them. This CDR3 has 14 amino acids. Per the germline V gene, CDR1 is MDHEN and CDR2 is SYDVKM. The CDR3 region has the DNA TGTGCCAGCAGTCCAACAGGTGCTAACTATGGCTACACCTTC. It encodes CASSPTGANYGYTF.

This clone turned up a few times. The chain links TRBV2 to TRBJ2-7; D gene ambiguous. The CDR3 is 11 amino acids. The V gene lost 3 bases and the J gene lost 5 bases, with 5 bases spanning the gap. The V gene's germline CDR1 is SNHLY and CDR2 FYNNEI. CDR3 coding DNA: TGTGCCAGCAGTGATTTGGACGAGCAGTACTTC. Translating it yields CASSDLDEQYF.

The J gene is TRBJ2-7, the V gene TRBV30; possible D gene TRBD2, 5 bases. This CDR3 is 13 amino acids long. Trimming removed 3 bases from V and 3 bases from J, with 12 bases in between. Germline values: CDR1 GTSNPN, CDR2 SVGIG (reference sequence). The CDR3 sequence: CAWRPGIYYEQYF. As DNA, the CDR3 is TGTGCCTGGAGGCCCGGGATTTACTACGAGCAGTACTTC.

The chain recombines TRBV7-6 with TRBJ2-7; no clear D. The CDR3 runs to 16 residues. The germline CDR1 and CDR2 sequences are SGHVS and FNYEAQ. The ends were cut back, 1 base at V and 0 bases at J, with 13 bases in the middle. CDR3 in amino acids: CASSLGDSLSSYEQYF. Here the CDR3 DNA reads TGTGCCAGCAGCTTAGGCGACTCCTTATCCTCCTACGAGCAGTACTTC.

This clone was seen only a few times. The chain links TRBV9 to TRBJ2-2, with no clear D. V lost 0 bases, J lost 6 bases, and 3 bases lay in between. The CDR3 is made up of 12 amino acids. Germline-derived CDR1 and CDR2 are SGDLS and YYNGEE. The CDR3 coding sequence is TGTGCCAGCAGCGTAGATTCCGGGGAGCTGTTTTTT. Translating it yields CASSVDSGELFF.

This chain connects TRBV6-5 to TRBJ1-2; 7 bases are a match to TRBD1. This CDR3 has 15 amino acids. Germline assignment: CDR1 MNHEY and CDR2 SVGAGI. The junction had 10 bases not matched to a gene; V was cut back by 6 bases and J by 3 bases. CDR3 region: CASSRPGQTDYGYTF. CDR3 coding DNA: TGTGCCAGCAGCCGACCGGGACAGACGGACTATGGCTACACCTTC.

The rearrangement links TRBV5-1 to TRBJ1-2; the D is unclear. V was clipped by 0 bases and J by 0 bases, with 9 bases between them. Germline V gene lookup returns CDR1 SGHRS and CDR2 YFSETQ. This CDR3 contains 15 residues. The CDR3 is CASSLVSESNYGYTF. As DNA, the CDR3 is TGCGCCAGCAGCTTGGTGTCAGAGTCTAACTATGGCTACACCTTC. The full variable domain, with the rest looked up from reference TRBV5-1 and TRBJ1-2, is KAGVTQTPRYLIKTRGQQVTLSCSPISGHRSVSWYQQTPGQGLQFLFEYFSETQRNKGNFPGRFSGRQFSNSRSEMNVSTLELGDSALYLCASSLVSESNYGYTFGSGTRLTVV.

This clone was counted only a few times. This sequence joins TRBV6-5 and TRBJ2-7; D might be TRBD1 (6 bases). The CDR3 loop spans 13 amino acids. Germline-derived CDR1 and CDR2 are MNHEY and SVGAGI. Trimming removed 6 bases at V and 5 bases at J, with 14 bases between. The CDR3 region is CASRRQVLDEQYF. CDR3 in DNA: TGTGCCAGCAGACGACAGGTCCTCGACGAGCAGTACTTC.

This clone was observed a single time. V gene TRBV6-1 combines with J gene TRBJ2-7; the D gene is possibly TRBD1 (7 bases). The germline V and J ends were trimmed by 1 base and 3 bases, with 13 bases remaining between them. CDR3 size: 15 residues. CDR1 and CDR2 from the germline V gene are MNHNS and SASEGT. CDR3 DNA sequence: TGTGCCAGCAGTGAAGAAGGCCAGGGGGGCTACGAGCAGTACTTC. It yields the protein CASSEEGQGGYEQYF.

The rearrangement links TRBV29-1 to TRBJ2-7; 9 nucleotides match TRBD1. Looked up from germline, CDR1 is SQVTM and CDR2 is ANQGSEA. The CDR3 runs 11 residues. The CDR3 DNA sequence: TGCAGGTGGGACAGGGCCTACGAGCAGTACTTC. Its translation is CRWDRAYEQYF.

The chain has TRBV10-3 and TRBJ2-7, with 10 bases aligning to TRBD2. The CDR3 runs 14 residues. The trim removed 6 bases at V and 2 bases at J, leaving 4 bases unmatched. The germline CDR1 and CDR2 sequences are ENHRY and SYGVKD. This CDR3 is CAIRTGTSAYEQYF. Here the CDR3 DNA reads TGTGCCATCAGGACCGGGACTAGCGCCTACGAGCAGTACTTC.